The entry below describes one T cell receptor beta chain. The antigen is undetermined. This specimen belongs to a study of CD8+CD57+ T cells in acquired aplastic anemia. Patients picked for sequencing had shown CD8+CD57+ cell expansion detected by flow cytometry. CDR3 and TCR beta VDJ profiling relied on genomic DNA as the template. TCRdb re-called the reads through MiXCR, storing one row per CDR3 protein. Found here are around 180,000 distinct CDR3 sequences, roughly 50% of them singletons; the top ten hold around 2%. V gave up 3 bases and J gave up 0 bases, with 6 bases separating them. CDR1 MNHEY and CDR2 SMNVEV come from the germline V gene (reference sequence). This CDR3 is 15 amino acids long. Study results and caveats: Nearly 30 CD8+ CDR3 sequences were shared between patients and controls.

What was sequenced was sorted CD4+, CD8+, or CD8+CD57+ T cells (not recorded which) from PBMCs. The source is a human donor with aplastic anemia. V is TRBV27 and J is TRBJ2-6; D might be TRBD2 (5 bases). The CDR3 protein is CASSFGSSGANVLTF. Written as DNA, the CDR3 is TGTGCCAGCAGTTTTGGGAGCTCTGGGGCCAACGTCCTGACTTTC.